Following are 6 T cell receptor beta chains from one sample sequenced in a study of patients and donors after allogeneic stem cell transplantation. Each CDR3 protein is one row after TCRdb ran MiXCR on the RT-PCR reads. This table holds just over 55,000 distinct CDR3 sequences, roughly 15% found once. Material for sequencing was blood, either unsorted or a sorted T cell fraction (not recorded which). All receptors come from a human donor who was either an allogeneic HSCT recipient or a stem cell or donor lymphocyte infusion donor (not recorded which). It is not recorded whose cells these are; they may come from a transplant donor.

This chain connects TRBV24-1 to TRBJ2-2; D is ambiguous. Germline CDR1 KGHDR, CDR2 SFDVKD. The V end lost 0 bases, the J end lost 5 bases, and 6 bases lay between the germline ends. CDR3 length equals 14 residues. The chain's CDR3 is CATSDLWGTGELFF. CDR3 in DNA: TGTGCCACCAGTGATTTGTGGGGTACCGGGGAGCTGTTTTTT.

This clonotype was seen repeatedly, ten times or more. The chain has TRBV5-6 and TRBJ1-1; D gene unclear. Trimming removed 1 base from V and 0 bases from J, with 7 bases in between. The CDR3 contains 14 residues. Germline loops: CDR1 SGHDT, CDR2 YYEEEE. The CDR3 DNA follows: TGTGCCAGCAGCTTGTTACATGTGAACACTGAAGCTTTCTTT. Translating gives CASSLLHVNTEAFF.

Here the CDR3 DNA reads TGTGCCAGCAGCATATCTAGCGGGAGAAATGAGCAGTTCTTC. Amino acids: CASSISSGRNEQFF. V usage is TRBV12-3 or TRBV12-4 and J usage is TRBJ2-1; 10 nucleotides agree with TRBD2. Trimming took 6 bases from V and 7 from J; bases not matched to a gene: 6. The CDR3 consists of 14 residues.

The chain combines TRBV18 with TRBJ2-3; 10 bases line up with TRBD1. This CDR3 is 15 amino acids long. Germline V CDR1 and CDR2: KGHSH, LQKENI. The junction had 4 bases not matched to a gene; V was cut back by 3 bases and J by 4 bases. The CDR3 is CASSPRDRGSDTQYF. DNA for the CDR3: TGTGCCAGCTCACCCCGGGACAGGGGTTCAGATACGCAGTATTTT.

The chain carries TRBV27 and TRBJ2-7; D gene unclear. The CDR3 is made up of 13 amino acids. Germline V gene lookup returns CDR1 MNHEY and CDR2 SMNVEV (reference sequence). V gave up 3 bases and J gave up 3 bases, with 9 bases separating them. DNA of the CDR3: TGTGCCAGCAGTTTCCTACCTAGCTACGAGCAGTACTTC. This codes for CASSFLPSYEQYF.

The chain recombines TRBV19 with TRBJ2-7; either TRBD1 or TRBD2 may supply D (6 bases each). The CDR3 is 13 residues long. Trimming pared 4 bases from V and 6 bases from J, leaving 13 bases between. Germline lookup yields CDR1 LNHDA and CDR2 SQIVND (reference sequence). The CDR3 sequence is CASSKGGVGEQYF. CDR3 nucleotide sequence: TGTGCCAGTAGTAAGGGGGGAGTGGGCGAGCAGTACTTC.